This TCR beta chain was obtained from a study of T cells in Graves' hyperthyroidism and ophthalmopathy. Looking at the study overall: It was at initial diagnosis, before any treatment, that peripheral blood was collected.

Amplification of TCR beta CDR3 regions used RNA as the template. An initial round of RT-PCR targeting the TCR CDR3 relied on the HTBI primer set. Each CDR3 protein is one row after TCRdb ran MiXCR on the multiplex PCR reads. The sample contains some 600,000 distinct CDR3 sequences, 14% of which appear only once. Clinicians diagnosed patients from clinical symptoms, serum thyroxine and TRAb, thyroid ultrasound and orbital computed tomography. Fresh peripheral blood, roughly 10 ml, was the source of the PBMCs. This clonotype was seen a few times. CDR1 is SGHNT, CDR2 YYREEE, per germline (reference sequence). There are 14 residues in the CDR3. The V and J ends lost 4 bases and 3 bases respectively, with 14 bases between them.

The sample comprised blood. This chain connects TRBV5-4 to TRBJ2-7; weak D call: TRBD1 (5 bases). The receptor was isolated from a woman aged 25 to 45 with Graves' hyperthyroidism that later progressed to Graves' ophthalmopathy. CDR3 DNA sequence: TGTGCCAGCAGCCCTTACGACAGATTCTACGAGCAGTACTTC. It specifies CASSPYDRFYEQYF.